This T cell receptor (beta chain) was captured in a study of T cells in Graves' hyperthyroidism and ophthalmopathy. A remark on this clonotype: Its antigen remains unidentified.

The CDR3 is 15 amino acids. V dropped 1 base and J dropped 3 bases, with 12 bases sitting between them. The V gene's germline CDR1 is MNHNS and CDR2 SASEGT. General study points: Expanded thyroid clonotypes (above 0.001) were mostly also found in blood.

TCR beta CDR3 regions were amplified from RNA. An initial round of RT-PCR targeting the TCR CDR3 relied on the HTBI primer set. TCRdb reanalysed the multiplex PCR reads using MiXCR and keeps one entry per CDR3 protein. Of about 250,000 distinct CDR3 sequences listed, about 15% were seen once; the top ten hold 30% to 35%. The study left out patients who had uncontrolled infection, other autoimmune disease, pregnancy or lactation. Every diagnosis used clinical symptoms, serum thyroxine and TRAb, thyroid ultrasound and orbital computed tomography. Roughly 9.1 ml of fresh peripheral blood supplied the PBMCs.

The J gene is TRBJ1-1, the V gene TRBV6-1, with a tentative D call TRBD1 (5 bases). The clonotype was recovered from a woman between 45 and 65 years old with Graves' hyperthyroidism that later progressed to Graves' ophthalmopathy. Specimen: blood. CDR3 residues: CASSEGGSLDTEAFF. The CDR3 nucleotides read TGTGCCAGCAGTGAAGGGGGGAGCCTAGACACTGAAGCTTTCTTT.